This T cell receptor beta chain was observed in a study of T cell responses to AZD1222 COVID-19 vaccine. Broader study findings: Females outnumbered males among donors, who were mostly white British; clonal diversity was possibly underestimated.

Assay used: immunoSEQ multiplex PCR; TCRdb lists only in-frame clones, some missing. The sample includes 170,000 or so clones, more than 85% of them seen just once. In germline, CDR1 is MDHEN, CDR2 SYDVKM. V was shortened by 6 bases and J by 2 bases, with 10 bases between the two germline ends. CDR3 size: 13 residues. About this clone: Its antigen is as yet unknown.

The sample in question was peripheral blood, obtained on day 0 of AZD1222 vaccination. The receptor's source is an adult in good health. The rearrangement uses TRBV28 and TRBJ1-2; D not resolved. Here the CDR3 reads CASRVSKNYGYTF. For the CDR3, the DNA is TGTGCCAGCAGGGTCTCTAAGAACTATGGCTACACCTTC.